The next 25 T cell receptor beta chains were all read from a single sample in a study of cytomegalovirus exposure and HLA in healthy donors. With 60 Vbeta and 13 Jbeta primers, the PCR was carried out. Repertoires were generated with immunoSEQ multiplex PCR, while TCRdb's copy carries only in-frame clones and drops some. The sample yields under 150,000 clones, 60% to 85% seen once. Sequencing input: PBMCs. The receptors stem from a male donor in good health and CMV-seropositive.

The chain couples TRBV7-9 to TRBJ2-1; 8 nucleotides align to TRBD2. This CDR3 comprises 14 residues. Unmatched junction bases numbered 2, after V lost 5 bases and J lost 2 bases. The V gene's germline CDR1 is SEHNR and CDR2 FQNEAQ (reference sequence). CDR3 sequence (DNA): TGTGCCAGCAGCATTAGCGGGACCTACAATGAGCAGTTCTTC. Amino acid sequence: CASSISGTYNEQFF.

The CDR3 is CASSFQGYQPQHF. CDR3 in DNA: TGTGCCAGCAGTTTTCAGGGGTATCAGCCCCAGCATTTT. The chain is built from TRBV27 and TRBJ1-5, with D perhaps TRBD1 (6 bases). Between the trimmed V and J ends, which lost 3 bases and 5 bases, there was a span of 8 bases. The CDR3 loop spans 13 amino acids. The germline CDR1 and CDR2 sequences are MNHEY and SMNVEV (reference sequence).

There are a few counts of this clone. The chain employs TRBV27 and TRBJ1-1; the D gene is possibly TRBD1 (6 bases). The CDR3 sequence is 13 residues long. V was cut by 1 base and J by 8 bases, with 11 bases left in between. In germline, CDR1 is MNHEY, CDR2 SMNVEV (reference sequence). CDR3 nucleotide sequence: TGTGCCAGCAGTTTATTAGGGGGTTTAGAAGCTTTCTTT. Protein product: CASSLLGGLEAFF.

The V and J genes are TRBV5-6 and TRBJ1-2; 8 nucleotides align to TRBD1. The CDR3 sequence is 16 residues long. With V trimmed by 0 bases and J by 5 bases, 9 bases remained unmatched. The germline gives CDR1 SGHDT, CDR2 YYEEEE. CDR3 coding DNA: TGTGCCAGCAGCTTGGGCCGGACAGGGAGTGAATATGGCTACACCTTC. It translates to CASSLGRTGSEYGYTF.

The gene calls are TRBV18 and TRBJ2-7, with 10 nucleotides matching TRBD2. CDR1 is KGHSH, CDR2 LQKENI, per germline. With 1 base clipped from V and 0 bases from J, the junction kept 6 bases outside the gene matches. The CDR3 covers 17 residues. The CDR3 DNA is TGTGCCAGCTCACCACGGCTAGCGGGAGACAGCTCCTACGAGCAGTACTTC. This sequence encodes CASSPRLAGDSSYEQYF.

The V gene is TRBV18, the J gene TRBJ1-1; no firm D call. This CDR3 contains 14 residues. Germline V gene data show CDR1 as KGHSH and CDR2 as LQKENI. The V and J ends lost 3 bases and 3 bases respectively, with 11 bases between them. The CDR3 here is CASSPLERDTEAFF. CDR3 coding DNA: TGTGCCAGCTCACCCCTTGAGCGGGACACTGAAGCTTTCTTT.

The J gene is TRBJ2-7, the V gene TRBV5-8, with TRBD1 matching 7 bases. CDR3 length equals 14 residues. J gave up 3 bases and V 5 bases, and 8 bases lay outside the gene matches. CDR1 SGHTS and CDR2 YDEGEE come from the germline V gene. The DNA for the CDR3 is TGTGCCAGCAGACCCGGGACAGTCCTCTACGAGCAGTACTTC. It translates to CASRPGTVLYEQYF.

The gene calls are TRBV6-1 and TRBJ2-5, with 7 bases fitting TRBD1. The J call may not be correct, given that the DNA end is closer to TRBJ2-7. CDR3 length: 14 amino acids. Germline assignment: CDR1 MNHNS and CDR2 SASEGT. CDR3 in amino acids: CASSWDRAQYEQYF. Here the CDR3 DNA reads TGTGCCAGCAGTTGGGACAGAGCGCAATACGAGCAGTACTTC.

The genes are TRBV25-1 and TRBJ1-2; 7 bases fit TRBD1. The J segment lost 3 bases and the V segment lost 3 bases, leaving 13 bases of the junction unmatched. The germline V gene encodes CDR1 MGHDK and CDR2 SYGVNS. CDR3 length: 17 amino acids. The CDR3 loop reads CASSEGPLRRGHYGYTF. CDR3 nucleotides: TGTGCCAGCAGTGAGGGGCCCTTGAGGAGGGGGCACTATGGCTACACCTTC.

The chain joins TRBV29-1 to TRBJ2-3, with 7 bases identical to TRBD2. Trimming removed 4 bases from V and 3 bases from J; junction bases left unmatched: 7. Germline V CDR1 and CDR2: SQVTM, ANQGSEA. This CDR3 has 14 amino acids. Here the CDR3 reads CSVVPSGSTDTQYF. The CDR3 nucleotides read TGCAGCGTTGTTCCTAGCGGTTCTACAGATACGCAGTATTTT.

The rearrangement joins TRBV6-1 to TRBJ2-2, with TRBD2 as a possible D gene (5 bases). CDR1 MNHNS and CDR2 SASEGT come from the germline V gene. The CDR3 consists of 11 residues. V shed 4 bases and J shed 11 bases, with 8 bases lying between them. The CDR3 spells CASSAGFELFF. The CDR3 bases are TGTGCCAGCAGTGCGGGGTTTGAGCTGTTTTTT.

This chain connects TRBV30 to TRBJ1-1; D is perhaps TRBD1 (5 bases). Germline V gene lookup returns CDR1 GTSNPN and CDR2 SVGIG (reference sequence). The V and J ends lost 0 bases and 1 base respectively, with 12 bases between them. There are 15 residues in the CDR3. CDR3 nucleotides: TGTGCCTGGAGTGTAAGCAGGACAAGGAACACTGAAGCTTTCTTT. Its translation: CAWSVSRTRNTEAFF.

Remarks on this clone: The sample has other DNA sequences that encode this CDR3 too. The genes are TRBV27 and TRBJ2-7; 8 bases line up with TRBD1. With 6 bases clipped from V and 3 bases from J, the junction kept 1 base outside the gene matches. The length of the CDR3 is 12 residues. Per the germline V gene, CDR1 is MNHEY and CDR2 is SMNVEV (reference sequence). Written as DNA, the CDR3 is TGTGCCAGCAGAGGACAGGGCTACGAGCAGTACTTC. This gives the protein CASRGQGYEQYF.

This chain connects TRBV7-9 to TRBJ1-2; a possible D gene is TRBD1 (6 bases). CDR1 and CDR2 from the germline V gene are SEHNR and FQNEAQ (reference sequence). The CDR3 runs to 15 residues. V lost 0 bases, J lost 1 base, and 9 bases lay in between. CDR3 region: CASSLATQGNYGYTF. CDR3 DNA: TGTGCCAGCAGCTTAGCTACACAGGGTAACTATGGCTACACCTTC.

This clone has a single count. This sequence joins TRBV7-9 and TRBJ2-7; 9 bases map to TRBD1. The CDR3 runs to 15 residues. CDR1 and CDR2 from the germline V gene are SEHNR and FQNEAQ (reference sequence). V shed 5 bases and J 3 bases; nucleotides not matched to a gene: 8. CDR3: CASSHRDRAGYEQYF. The CDR3, as DNA: TGTGCCAGCAGCCACCGGGACAGGGCGGGCTACGAGCAGTACTTC. Drawing the rest from reference TRBV7-9 and TRBJ2-7, the complete variable domain is DTGVSQNPRHKITKRGQNVTFRCDPISEHNRLYWYRQTLGQGPEFLTYFQNEAQLEKSRLLSDRFSAERPKGSFSTLEIQRTEQGDSAMYLCASSHRDRAGYEQYFGPGTRLTVT.

The chain joins TRBV11-2 to TRBJ2-7, with 9 bases lining up with TRBD1. CDR1 is SGHAT, CDR2 FQNNGV, per germline. The CDR3 runs 14 residues. J lost 7 bases, V lost 5 bases, and 9 bases had no gene match. Written as DNA, the CDR3 is TGTGCCAGCAGCCCCGGGACAGGGAGACGGGAGCAGTACTTC. This translates into CASSPGTGRREQYF.

J is TRBJ1-4 and V is TRBV4-1, with D perhaps matching TRBD1 (6 bases). CDR1 and CDR2 (germline): MGHRA, YSYEKL. This CDR3 comprises 13 residues. V gave up 4 bases and J gave up 5 bases, with 8 bases separating them. The CDR3: CASSRTENEKLFF. The CDR3 DNA is TGCGCCAGCAGCCGGACAGAGAATGAAAAACTGTTTTTT.

The CDR3 DNA sequence: TGTGCCACCCGGGACAGAACGAACACCGGGGAGCTGTTTTTT. Translation: CATRDRTNTGELFF. The chain links TRBV2 to TRBJ2-2, with 7 bases identical to TRBD1. Per germline, CDR1 SNHLY and CDR2 FYNNEI. The length of the CDR3 is 14 residues. The V and J ends lost 10 bases and 0 bases, in that order; junction bases with no gene match: 5.

This sequence joins TRBV6-4 and TRBJ2-1; D remains unclear. Germline CDR1 is MRHNA and CDR2 is SNTAGT. The CDR3 sequence is 13 residues long. V lost 4 bases and J 9 bases, leaving 13 bases between the germline ends. The CDR3 nucleotides are TGTGCCAGCAGTGGTGGAGCTGGGTTTGAGCAGTTCTTC. Translated, it gives CASSGGAGFEQFF.

The chain recombines TRBV5-6 with TRBJ1-6; 9 bases fit TRBD1. Germline CDR1 SGHDT, CDR2 YYEEEE. The CDR3 extends over 17 amino acids. Losses at the gene ends were 6 bases for V and 9 bases for J; bases not matched to a gene: 16. The CDR3 nucleotides read TGTGCCAGCAAAACCGGGACAGGGAGTTACGGCGGTTCACCCCTCCACTTT. It translates to CASKTGTGSYGGSPLHF.

This sequence joins TRBV7-6 and TRBJ1-1, with a weak D call TRBD1 (5 bases). The germline V and J ends were trimmed by 5 bases and 1 base, with 17 bases remaining between them. The germline gives CDR1 SGHVS, CDR2 FNYEAQ. CDR3 length: 16 residues. CDR3 residues: CASSTERGGSNTEAFF. The CDR3 nucleotides are TGTGCCAGCAGCACCGAACGGGGGGGATCGAACACTGAAGCTTTCTTT.

V gene TRBV6-5 combines with J gene TRBJ2-5, with TRBD1 identical over 8 bases. Gene TRBJ2-7 matches the end of the DNA better, so the J call may be wrong. The CDR3 is 13 amino acids. CDR1 and CDR2 from the germline V gene are MNHEY and SVGAGI. The CDR3 region has the DNA TGTGCCAGCAGGCGTGACAGGGGTTACGAGCAGTACTTC. Translated, it gives CASRRDRGYEQYF.

The rearrangement joins TRBV28 to TRBJ2-2; the match to TRBD2 covers 7 bases. The CDR3 consists of 15 residues. In germline, CDR1 is MDHEN, CDR2 SYDVKM. V was pared by 2 bases and J by 7 bases, with 7 bases of the junction left unmatched. The chain's CDR3 is CASSLQGGVYGELFF. In nucleotides, the CDR3 is TGTGCCAGCAGTTTACAGGGAGGGGTGTACGGGGAGCTGTTTTTT.

The chain has TRBV4-2 and TRBJ2-3, with 10 positions matching TRBD2. This CDR3 contains 19 residues. V trimming: 4 bases; J trimming: 5 bases; junction bases outside the gene matches: 18. The germline V gene has CDR1 LGHNA and CDR2 YNFKEQ. The CDR3 coding sequence is TGTGCCAGCAGCCTGCCGACCTCACTAGCGGGAATTCGGGTAGATACGCAGTATTTT. Protein sequence: CASSLPTSLAGIRVDTQYF.

This clone has only a few counts. The rearrangement uses TRBV4-3 and TRBJ2-2, with TRBD2 matching over 8 bases. The V and J ends lost 4 bases and 4 bases, in that order; junction bases with no gene match: 5. This CDR3 spans 15 amino acids. Germline V gene data show CDR1 as LGHNA and CDR2 as YSLEER. CDR3 residues: CASSPGGPGTGELFF. DNA for the CDR3: TGCGCCAGCAGCCCGGGGGGGCCGGGCACCGGGGAGCTGTTTTTT.